Listed below are T cell receptor beta chains from one sample, sequenced in a study of shared clonotypes between healthy human individuals. This table comes from immunoSEQ multiplex PCR, and its TCRdb copy is limited to in-frame clones, with some not included. Of about 1.1 million clones in the sample, 75% to 80% were seen once. Sequenced: memory CD4+ T cells from PBMCs. The receptors stem from a man aged 18-30 years in good health. Some clones in this sample may be carry-over from other donors' samples. CDR3s include the opening cysteine and the closing phenylalanine or tryptophan. A D gene is named only where the DNA matches it firmly. For some rows the clone size is stated as once, few or many, or as a class when expanded; others skip it.

V	D	J	size	DNA	CDR3
TRBV28	NA	TRBJ1-1	few	TGTGCCAGCAGTTGGGTTTTAAATGGAGCTTTCTTT	CASSWVLNGAFF
TRBV11-2	NA	TRBJ2-3	NA	TGTGCCAGCAGCTTAGCCCGAGCGGGCCCCGGGGCAGATACGCAGTATTTT	CASSLARAGPGADTQYF
TRBV4-1	NA	TRBJ2-1	NA	TGCGCCAGCAGCCAAGTGACGGCAGGGGGGTCCAATGAGCAGTTCTTC	CASSQVTAGGSNEQFF
TRBV7-9	TRBD1	TRBJ1-5	once	TGTGCCAGCAGCTTAACCGGGACAGACTATCAGCCCCAGCATTTT	CASSLTGTDYQPQHF
TRBV6-1	TRBD1	TRBJ2-7	NA	TGTGCCAGCAGTAAACAGGGGATGGGGTACGAGCAGTACTTC	CASSKQGMGYEQYF
TRBV5-1	TRBD1	TRBJ1-5	NA	TGCGCCAGCAGCGAAGGGACAGGGGATCAGCCCCAGCATTTT	CASSEGTGDQPQHF
TRBV5-4	NA	TRBJ1-2	NA	TGTGCCAGCAGAAGGGACCAGGGTTTATATGGCTACACCTTC	CASRRDQGLYGYTF
TRBV6-1	NA	TRBJ2-7	once	TGTGCCAGCAGCCCGGAAAGGGCCCTCTCCTACGAGCAGTACTTC	CASSPERALSYEQYF
TRBV7-8	NA	TRBJ2-7	NA	TGTGCCAGCAGCTTAGCAGATGACGAGCAGTACTTC	CASSLADDEQYF
TRBV5-1	NA	TRBJ2-3	NA	TGCGCCAGCAGCTTGGGCGTGGCATTCACAGATACGCAGTATTTT	CASSLGVAFTDTQYF
TRBV29-1	NA	TRBJ1-1	NA	TGCAGCGTCGTCAAGACAGGGAACACTGAAGCTTTCTTT	CSVVKTGNTEAFF
TRBV5-1	NA	TRBJ2-1	NA	TGCGCCAGCAGTCCCAGCGCCGCGGGCAATGAGCAGTTCTTC	CASSPSAAGNEQFF
TRBV9	TRBD1	TRBJ2-2	NA	TGTGCCAGCAGCGTCCGGGACAGGGGGACCGGGGAGCTGTTTTTT	CASSVRDRGTGELFF
TRBV6-5	NA	TRBJ2-7	many	TGTGCCAGCAGCACAGGGATCGCCTACGAGCAGTACTTC	CASSTGIAYEQYF
TRBV19	NA	TRBJ2-2	NA	TGTGCCAGTAGTATCTACAGGAACACCGGGGAGCTGTTTTTT	CASSIYRNTGELFF
TRBV7-3	NA	TRBJ1-3	NA	TGTGCCAGCAGCCAATGCCGGGACCGTGGTGGAAACACCATATATTTT	CASSQCRDRGGNTIYF
TRBV30	NA	TRBJ2-2	NA	TGTGCCTGGAGGGGACCGGGGAACACCGGGGAGCTGTTTTTT	CAWRGPGNTGELFF
TRBV28	TRBD2	TRBJ2-7	few	TGTGCCAGCAGTTTAAGTAGCGGGGCCTCCTACGAGCAGTACTTC	CASSLSSGASYEQYF
TRBV5-1	NA	TRBJ2-7	NA	TGCGCCAGCAGCTTGTCGGTCAGCGCCTACGAGCAGTACTTC	CASSLSVSAYEQYF
TRBV7-6	NA	TRBJ2-1	NA	TGTGCCAGCAGCTTAGCGCCACGAACGGAGCAGTTCTTC	CASSLAPRTEQFF
TRBV5-4	TRBD1	TRBJ2-2	NA	TGTGCCAGCAGAGAGACAGGGGGCATTGCCGGGGAGCTGTTTTTT	CASRETGGIAGELFF
TRBV10-3	NA	TRBJ2-3	NA	TGTGCCATCAGGTCTAGATCTGGGCCCAGCACAGATACGCAGTATTTT	CAIRSRSGPSTDTQYF
TRBV4-3	TRBD2	TRBJ2-3	NA	TGCGCCAGCAGCCGGCTAGCGGGAGAATATACGCAGTATTTT	CASSRLAGEYTQYF
TRBV9	TRBD2	TRBJ2-1	NA	TGTGCCAGCAGCGTTTCGGGGACTAGCGGGAGGTTGGTGCAGTTCTTC	CASSVSGTSGRLVQFF
TRBV5-5	NA	TRBJ1-2	once	TGTGCCAGCGGCCGTCTGTTCCCTTATGGCTACACCTTC	CASGRLFPYGYTF
TRBV29-1	TRBD1	TRBJ2-3	NA	TGCAGCGTTGAGGACGACAGGGCCAGAACAGATACGCAGTATTTT	CSVEDDRARTDTQYF
TRBV9	TRBD1	TRBJ1-2	NA	TGTGCCAGCAGCGGAGGACAGGGGGCTAACTATGGCTACACCTTC	CASSGGQGANYGYTF
TRBV15	TRBD1	TRBJ2-3	NA	TGTGCCACCAGCACGCCTCGGACAGGGGGGGAAGATACGCAGTATTTT	CATSTPRTGGEDTQYF
TRBV19	TRBD1	TRBJ2-5	NA	TGTGCCAGTAGTAGGACAGGGGCGGGGGAGACCCAGTACTTC	CASSRTGAGETQYF
TRBV7-6	TRBD1	TRBJ2-5	NA	TGTGCCAGCAGCCCGGGACAGCTCCTGGAGACCCAGTACTTC	CASSPGQLLETQYF
TRBV19	NA	TRBJ2-7	once	TGTGCCAGTAGTTCAGGATCCAGCTCCTACGAGCAGTACTTC	CASSSGSSSYEQYF
TRBV29-1	TRBD1	TRBJ2-4	once	TGCAGCGCCTCTGGGGCAGGGGGCTCTCTAGCCAAAAACATTCAGTACTTC	CSASGAGGSLAKNIQYF
TRBV27	TRBD1	TRBJ2-2	NA	TGTGCCAGCACCAACCGACAGGGGGGGACGAACACCGGGGAGCTGTTTTTT	CASTNRQGGTNTGELFF
TRBV2	TRBD2	TRBJ2-3	few	TGTGCCAGCAGTGAAGCGAGAGCGGGAGTTGGAGATACGCAGTATTTT	CASSEARAGVGDTQYF
TRBV25-1	NA	TRBJ1-3	few	TGTGCCAGCAGTAGAAATACAGGGATCGGAAACACCATATATTTT	CASSRNTGIGNTIYF
TRBV9	NA	TRBJ2-3	once	TGTGCCAGCAGCGCTCGGATGGGCGGAGGTACGCAGTATTTT	CASSARMGGGTQYF
TRBV5-1	NA	TRBJ2-5	NA	TGCGCCAGCAGCTTAAAAGGTGGACCGGAGACCCAGTACTTC	CASSLKGGPETQYF
TRBV15	NA	TRBJ1-1	many	TGTGCCACCAGCAGAGGGGAAAGGGGTAGCACTGAAGCTTTCTTT	CATSRGERGSTEAFF
TRBV7-9	NA	TRBJ1-1	few	TGTGCCAGCAGCTATGTTACTGAAGCTTTCTTT	CASSYVTEAFF
TRBV7-3	NA	TRBJ2-3	NA	TGTGCCAGCAGCTTGGAGGTGGCAGATACGCAGTATTTT	CASSLEVADTQYF
TRBV7-9	NA	TRBJ2-5	NA	TGTGCCAGCAGCTTGTTCGCATCCCCGAGCCGAGAGACCCAGTACTTC	CASSLFASPSRETQYF
TRBV2	TRBD1	TRBJ1-4	NA	TGTGCCAGCAGGGGACAGGGCGAAAAACTGTTTTTT	CASRGQGEKLFF
TRBV7-9	TRBD1	TRBJ2-7	NA	TGTGCCAGCAGCCTAGACGCGGACAGGTTACCCTACGAGCAGTACTTC	CASSLDADRLPYEQYF
TRBV18	TRBD2	TRBJ2-2	NA	TGTGCCAGCTCACTGAGCGGGGGGAACACCGGGGAGCTGTTTTTT	CASSLSGGNTGELFF
TRBV5-1	TRBD1	TRBJ2-2	NA	TGCGCCACCGCACCTCAGGGGGACACCGGGGAGCTGTTTTTT	CATAPQGDTGELFF
TRBV7-8	NA	TRBJ1-1	NA	TGTGCCAGCAGCTTAGTGGGGAACACTGAAGCTTTCTTT	CASSLVGNTEAFF
TRBV5-1	TRBD2	TRBJ2-4	few	TGCGCCAGCAGCTCGCCTGCTCCGGGGGGACTAGCCAAAAACATTCAGTACTTC	CASSSPAPGGLAKNIQYF
TRBV7-8	TRBD1	TRBJ1-5	NA	TGTGCCAGCAGCGCGACAGGGTTGTATGGTCAGCCCCAGCATTTT	CASSATGLYGQPQHF
TRBV7-2	NA	TRBJ1-5	once	TGTGCCAGCAGCTTAGCGCTGCACAGTAATCAGCCCCAGCATTTT	CASSLALHSNQPQHF
TRBV28	NA	TRBJ1-2	NA	TGTGCCAGCAGTGCCTCATCCTATGGCTACACCTTC	CASSASSYGYTF
TRBV10-1	NA	TRBJ1-1	NA	TGCGCCAGCACCCAAACCAGAAACGTGGGAGCCAGAGATTTGAACACTGAAGCTTTCTTT	CASTQTRNVGARDLNTEAFF
TRBV5-1	TRBD1	TRBJ1-4	once	TGCGCCAGCAGCTTTTACAGGGGGCAAACTAATGAAAAACTGTTTTTT	CASSFYRGQTNEKLFF
TRBV6-1	TRBD2	TRBJ2-4	once	TGTGCCAGCAGTGAAGGTCTAGCGGGACGATTACCTAAAAACATTCAGTACTTC	CASSEGLAGRLPKNIQYF
TRBV10-3	NA	TRBJ1-5	NA	TGTGCCATCAGTGAGTCGGAAGGGGACATCCAGCCCCAGCATTTT	CAISESEGDIQPQHF